This T cell receptor beta chain was documented in a study of regulatory T cells in long-lasting Graves disease. Arm-PCR of CDR3 regions and iRepertoire HTBI primers were used to build TCR beta libraries. Per the study methods: The samples included roughly 61 TRBV and under 15 TRBJ segments. TCRdb analysed the multiplex PCR reads with MiXCR anew, one entry per CDR3 protein. TCRdb assigned the V and J calls; the authors' analysis was not used. The table includes 450,000 to 500,000 distinct CDR3 sequences, under 20% detected once. As for time point: newly diagnosed GD, antithyroid drugs for less than 3 months. From RNA extracted from PBMCs, the TCR library was made. Germline CDR1 and CDR2: MDHEN and SYDVKM. There are 14 residues in the CDR3. Trimming took 10 bases from V and 2 from J, leaving 12 bases between them. Concerning this clonotype itself: Its antigen remains unidentified.

Points from the study as a whole: Persistent disease was characterized by preferential usage of TRBV28, TRBJ1-2 and TRBJ2-5.

This sample was shared with a second study, whose subject was T cells in Graves' hyperthyroidism and ophthalmopathy.

The sequence came from a man in his forties with Graves disease. This chain connects TRBV28 to TRBJ1-6; D gene uncertain. Sequences were derived from peripheral blood mononuclear cells (PBMCs), sampled at new diagnosis, from a patient treated with antithyroid drugs. For the CDR3, the DNA is TGTGCCACTTATCCCTCCACCTATAATTCACCCCTCCACTTT. Translated, it gives CATYPSTYNSPLHF.